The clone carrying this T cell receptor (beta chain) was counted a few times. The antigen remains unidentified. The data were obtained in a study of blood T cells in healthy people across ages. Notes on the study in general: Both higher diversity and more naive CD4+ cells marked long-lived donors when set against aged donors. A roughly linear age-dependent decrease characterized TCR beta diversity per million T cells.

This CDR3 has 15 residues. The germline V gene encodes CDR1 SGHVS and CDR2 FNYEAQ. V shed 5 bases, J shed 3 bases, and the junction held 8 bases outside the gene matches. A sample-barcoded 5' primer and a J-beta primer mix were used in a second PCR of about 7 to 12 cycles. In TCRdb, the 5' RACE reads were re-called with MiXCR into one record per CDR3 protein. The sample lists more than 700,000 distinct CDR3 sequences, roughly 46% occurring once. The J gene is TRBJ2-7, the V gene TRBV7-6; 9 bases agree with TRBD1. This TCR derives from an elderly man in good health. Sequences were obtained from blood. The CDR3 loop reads CASSRGTGLYYEQYF. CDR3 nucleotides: TGTGCCAGCAGCCGAGGGACAGGGCTCTACTACGAGCAGTACTTC.